Sequencing of this TCR beta chain was carried out in a study of tumor-infiltrating lymphocytes in glioblastoma multiforme. Three nested ARM-PCR rounds with V-beta and C-beta primers built TCRB libraries. TCRdb fed the multiplex PCR reads into MiXCR, producing one record per CDR3 protein. The sample has under 35,000 distinct CDR3 sequences, roughly three fifths seen once. In regard to this clonotype: Germline is not matched at one junction end, which may reflect a read error.

This CDR3 spans 14 amino acids. CDR1 SGHRS and CDR2 YFSETQ come from the germline V gene. The chain is built from TRBV5-1 and TRBJ2-3; perhaps TRBD1 as D (5 bases). The sample consisted of brain tumor tissue. The receptor was derived from a male donor with glioblastoma. This chain's CDR3 is CASTLGPSTDTQYF. As DNA, the CDR3 is TGCGCCAGCACCTTGGGGCCTAGCACAGATACGCAGTATTTT.